Sequencing of this T cell receptor beta chain was carried out in a study of blood T cell repertoires in COVID-19. The CDR3 contains 14 residues. Trimming removed 4 bases at V and 1 base at J, with 11 bases between. Germline V lookup: CDR1 KGHSH, CDR2 LQKENI. Cohort 3 donors counted as recovered after two negative PCRs, clearance, or resolved symptoms. Some clones are missing from TCRdb's copy, which holds only in-frame ones; the method was immunoSEQ multiplex PCR. Of about 320,000 clones listed, around nine tenths were seen once; the top ten hold approximately 5.5%. The receptor comes from a man aged 55 to 70 who had recovered from COVID-19. The sequencing input was PBMCs or T cells enriched from blood (not recorded which). J is TRBJ2-7 and V is TRBV18; TRBD2 might be the D (6 bases). The CDR3 nucleotides read TGTGCCAGCTCACGGGGGGATTGGTCCTACGAGCAGTACTTC. This codes for CASSRGDWSYEQYF.